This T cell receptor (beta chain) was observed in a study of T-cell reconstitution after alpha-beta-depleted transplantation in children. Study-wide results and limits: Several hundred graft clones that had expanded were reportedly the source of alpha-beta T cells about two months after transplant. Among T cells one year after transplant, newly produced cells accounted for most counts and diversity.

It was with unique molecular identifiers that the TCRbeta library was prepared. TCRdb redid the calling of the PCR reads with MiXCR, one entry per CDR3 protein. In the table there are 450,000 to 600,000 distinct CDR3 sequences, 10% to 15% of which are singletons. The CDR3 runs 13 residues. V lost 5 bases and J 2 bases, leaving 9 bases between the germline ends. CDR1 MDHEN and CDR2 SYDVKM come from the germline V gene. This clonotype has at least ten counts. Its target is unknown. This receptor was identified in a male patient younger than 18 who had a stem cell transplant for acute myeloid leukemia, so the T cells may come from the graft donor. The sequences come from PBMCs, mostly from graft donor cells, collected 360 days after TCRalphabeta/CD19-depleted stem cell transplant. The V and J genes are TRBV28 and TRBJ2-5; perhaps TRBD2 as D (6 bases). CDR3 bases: TGTGCCAGCAGTCCGGGAGAGCAAGAGACCCAGTACTTC. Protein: CASSPGEQETQYF.